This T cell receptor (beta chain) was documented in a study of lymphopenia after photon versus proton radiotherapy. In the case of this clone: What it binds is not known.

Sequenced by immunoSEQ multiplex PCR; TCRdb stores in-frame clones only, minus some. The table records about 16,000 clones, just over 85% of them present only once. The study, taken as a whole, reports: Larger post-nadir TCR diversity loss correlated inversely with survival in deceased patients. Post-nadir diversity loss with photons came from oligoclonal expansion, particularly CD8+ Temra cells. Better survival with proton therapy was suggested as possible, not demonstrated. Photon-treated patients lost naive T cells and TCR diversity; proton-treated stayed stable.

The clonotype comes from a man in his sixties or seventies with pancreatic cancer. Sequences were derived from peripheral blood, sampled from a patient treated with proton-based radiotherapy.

In nucleotides, the CDR3 is TGTGCCAGTAGTATCGACAGGGGGCTCGACGAGCAGTACTTC. This encodes CASSIDRGLDEQYF. The chain is built from TRBV19 and TRBJ2-7; 10 bases align to TRBD1. Germline V lookup: CDR1 LNHDA, CDR2 SQIVND (reference sequence). The V segment lost 3 bases and the J segment 5 bases; nucleotides outside the gene matches: 4. The CDR3 runs 14 residues.